A selection of T cell receptor beta chains follows, all from one sample in a study of shared clonotypes between healthy human individuals. The data were produced by immunoSEQ multiplex PCR, yet TCRdb's version contains in-frame clones alone and is incomplete. The sample contains 2,500,000 or so clones, roughly 93% of which appear only once. The sequencing input was naive CD4+ T cells from PBMCs. The receptors were sampled from a young man in good health. Some clones in this sample may be carry-over from other donors' samples. The CDR3 runs from the conserved cysteine through the conserved F or W. A D gene is named only where the DNA matches it firmly. Expanded clones are given a class, and other clones once, few, many or no size at all.

v_gene	j_gene	d_gene	abundance	CDR3aa	CDR3nt
TRBV5-1	TRBJ2-5	-	few	CASSGATGETQYF	TGCGCCAGCAGCGGAGCGACGGGGGAGACCCAGTACTTC
TRBV6-1	TRBJ2-7	TRBD1	once	CASSQRTGGEQYF	TGTGCCAGCAGTCAGAGGACAGGTGGCGAGCAGTACTTC
TRBV5-4	TRBJ1-2	TRBD1	-	CASSSGRDRGIYGYTF	TGTGCCAGCAGCTCCGGAAGGGACAGGGGGATCTATGGCTACACCTTC
TRBV5-1	TRBJ2-2	TRBD1	-	CASSLQGGMDTGELFF	TGCGCCAGCAGCTTACAGGGGGGAATGGACACCGGGGAGCTGTTTTTT
TRBV5-1	TRBJ2-5	-	-	CASSLQGLGETQYF	TGCGCCAGCAGCTTACAGGGACTCGGCGAGACCCAGTACTTC
TRBV27	TRBJ1-1	TRBD1	-	CASRQGAGNTEAFF	TGTGCCAGCAGACAGGGGGCTGGGAACACTGAAGCTTTCTTT
TRBV5-4	TRBJ2-4	TRBD1	once	CASTLTGGAKNIQYF	TGTGCCAGCACCCTAACAGGGGGAGCCAAAAACATTCAGTACTTC
TRBV2	TRBJ2-2	TRBD2	-	CASSGTSVNTGELFF	TGTGCCAGCAGTGGGACTAGCGTCAACACCGGGGAGCTGTTTTTT
TRBV14	TRBJ2-6	-	-	CASSPKNSGANVLTF	TGTGCCAGCAGCCCGAAGAACTCTGGGGCCAACGTCCTGACTTTC
TRBV18	TRBJ1-1	-	-	CASSPTRGDTEAFF	TGTGCCAGCTCTCCAACACGGGGGGACACTGAAGCTTTCTTT
TRBV7-8	TRBJ2-7	-	-	CASSRRIFSYEQYF	TGTGCCAGCAGCCGACGGATTTTCTCCTACGAGCAGTACTTC
TRBV2	TRBJ2-5	-	-	CASSAWEAARETQYF	TGTGCCAGCAGTGCGTGGGAGGCAGCCCGAGAGACCCAGTACTTC
TRBV6-1	TRBJ2-2	-	-	CASTPVAVGELFF	TGTGCCAGCACCCCCGTAGCGGTCGGGGAGCTGTTTTTT
TRBV28	TRBJ1-1	-	-	CASSLLGGWGTEAFF	TGTGCCAGCAGTTTGCTGGGGGGCTGGGGCACTGAAGCTTTCTTT
TRBV9	TRBJ1-1	TRBD1	-	CASTPTGMNTEAFF	TGTGCCAGCACCCCGACAGGGATGAACACTGAAGCTTTCTTT
TRBV29-1	TRBJ2-7	TRBD1	-	CSVVNRGSYEQYF	TGCAGCGTTGTTAACAGGGGCTCGTACGAGCAGTACTTC
TRBV2	TRBJ1-1	-	-	CASRSDRNTEAFF	TGTGCCAGCAGGTCCGACAGGAACACTGAAGCTTTCTTT
TRBV9	TRBJ1-1	-	-	CASSVRGNTEAFF	TGTGCCAGCAGCGTCAGGGGTAACACTGAAGCTTTCTTT
TRBV28	TRBJ2-7	TRBD1	-	CARDRGFYEQYF	TGTGCCAGGGACAGGGGGTTCTACGAGCAGTACTTC
TRBV9	TRBJ2-1	-	-	CASSVMGVSSYNEQFF	TGTGCCAGCAGCGTAATGGGGGTCAGCTCCTACAATGAGCAGTTCTTC
TRBV6-1	TRBJ2-3	-	few	CASRKDGYTDTQYF	TGTGCCAGCAGGAAGGACGGGTACACAGATACGCAGTATTTT
TRBV4-3	TRBJ2-5	-	-	CASSHSGGAQYF	TGCGCCAGCAGCCACAGCGGAGGGGCCCAGTACTTC
TRBV18	TRBJ2-7	TRBD1	-	CASSPGTGTYEQYF	TGTGCCAGCTCACCAGGGACAGGGACATACGAGCAGTACTTC
TRBV7-9	TRBJ2-2	TRBD1	once	CASSPRRQGTGELFF	TGTGCCAGCAGCCCCCGCCGACAGGGGACCGGGGAGCTGTTTTTT
TRBV6-5	TRBJ1-4	-	-	CASSYGPALHEKLFF	TGTGCCAGCAGTTACGGGCCCGCCTTGCATGAAAAACTGTTTTTT
TRBV28	TRBJ1-2	-	few	CASSFLGYGYTF	TGTGCCAGCAGTTTTTTGGGCTATGGCTACACCTTC